This T cell receptor (beta chain) was retrieved from a study of T-cell reconstitution after alpha-beta-depleted transplantation in children. Germline lookup yields CDR1 GTSNPN and CDR2 SVGIG (reference sequence). The germline V and J ends were trimmed by 0 bases and 5 bases, with 11 bases remaining between them. The CDR3 totals 14 residues. Unique molecular identifiers were incorporated during preparation of the TCRbeta library. TCRdb itself ran the PCR reads through MiXCR, one entry per CDR3 protein. The sample carries over 550,000 distinct CDR3 sequences, 8% to 11% recorded once. V and J are TRBV30 and TRBJ1-5; D possibly corresponds to TRBD1 (5 bases). The sequences come from PBMCs from the stem cell graft donor, collected from the stem cell graft. This sequence originates from a human donor who donated a stem cell graft to a child with acute myeloid leukemia. This CDR3 reads CAWSVYGRDQPQHF. In nucleotides, the CDR3 is TGTGCCTGGAGTGTTTACGGCAGGGATCAGCCCCAGCATTTT.